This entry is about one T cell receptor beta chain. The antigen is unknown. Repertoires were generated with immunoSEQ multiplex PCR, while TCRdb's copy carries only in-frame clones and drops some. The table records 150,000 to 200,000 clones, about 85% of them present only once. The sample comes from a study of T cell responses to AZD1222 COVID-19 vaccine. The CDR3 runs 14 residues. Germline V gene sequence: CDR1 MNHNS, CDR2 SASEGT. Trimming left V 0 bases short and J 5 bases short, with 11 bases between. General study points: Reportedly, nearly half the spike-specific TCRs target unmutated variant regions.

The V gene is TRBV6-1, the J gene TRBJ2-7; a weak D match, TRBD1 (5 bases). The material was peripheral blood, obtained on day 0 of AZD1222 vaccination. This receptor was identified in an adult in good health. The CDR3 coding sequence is TGTGCCAGCAGTGAAGCGCAGGGATGGGACGAGCAGTACTTC. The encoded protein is CASSEAQGWDEQYF.